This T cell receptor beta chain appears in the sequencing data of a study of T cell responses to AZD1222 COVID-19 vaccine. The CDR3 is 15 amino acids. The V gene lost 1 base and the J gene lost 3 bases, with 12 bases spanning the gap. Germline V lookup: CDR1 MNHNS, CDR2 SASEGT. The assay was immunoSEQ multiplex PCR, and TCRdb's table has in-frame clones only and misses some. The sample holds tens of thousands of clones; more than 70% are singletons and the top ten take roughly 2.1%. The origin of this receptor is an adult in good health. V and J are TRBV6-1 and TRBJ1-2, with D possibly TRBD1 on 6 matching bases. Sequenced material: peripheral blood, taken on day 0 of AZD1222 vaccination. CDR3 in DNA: TGTGCCAGCAGTGAAGGTCAGGGGCGCTACTATGGCTACACCTTC. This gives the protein CASSEGQGRYYGYTF.